A selection of T cell receptor beta chains follows, all from one sample in a study of cytomegalovirus exposure and HLA in healthy donors. Assay: immunoSEQ multiplex PCR; the TCRdb copy retains only in-frame clones and omits some. The sample lists 150,000 to 200,000 clones; under 80% were seen once. Sequencing was performed on PBMCs. These receptors were collected from a woman younger than 45 in good health and CMV-seronegative. Each CDR3 is given with its conserved first and last residue. A D gene is named only where the DNA matches it firmly. Only part of the rows carry a size: once, few, many, or a class if the clone is expanded.

j_call: TRBJ2-7
v_call: TRBV30
d_call: -
clone_size: -
cdr3_nt: TGTGCCTGGCGTAGCGGCCCCTACGAGCAGTACTTC
cdr3_aa: CAWRSGPYEQYF

j_call: TRBJ2-3
v_call: TRBV13
d_call: -
clone_size: -
cdr3_nt: TGTGCCAGCAGCTACCGGGACACTCAACTCACAGATACGCAGTATTTT
cdr3_aa: CASSYRDTQLTDTQYF

j_call: TRBJ2-7
v_call: TRBV5-1
d_call: TRBD1
clone_size: -
cdr3_nt: TGCGCCAGCAGCTTGGGGGGGACAGGGGCCTACGAGCAGTACTTC
cdr3_aa: CASSLGGTGAYEQYF

j_call: TRBJ2-1
v_call: TRBV7-9
d_call: -
clone_size: -
cdr3_nt: TGTTCCAGCAGCCCTCTTGCCGCGTACTACCACAATGAGCAGTTCTTC
cdr3_aa: CSSSPLAAYYHNEQFF

j_call: TRBJ1-1
v_call: TRBV5-1
d_call: -
clone_size: few
cdr3_nt: TGCGCCAGCAGCTTGGAGACGGGCACTGAAGCTTTCTTT
cdr3_aa: CASSLETGTEAFF

j_call: TRBJ2-7
v_call: TRBV5-6
d_call: TRBD1
clone_size: -
cdr3_nt: TGTGCCAGCAGCTTCGGGACAGGGGACTACGAGCAGTACTTC
cdr3_aa: CASSFGTGDYEQYF

j_call: TRBJ1-5
v_call: TRBV2
d_call: TRBD1
clone_size: -
cdr3_nt: TGTGCCAGCAGCGGCGACAGGGGGCAGAGACAGCCCCAGCATTTT
cdr3_aa: CASSGDRGQRQPQHF

j_call: TRBJ2-7
v_call: TRBV7-9
d_call: -
clone_size: -
cdr3_nt: TGTGCCAGCAGTGTGATGGGGCGCGAGCAGTACTTC
cdr3_aa: CASSVMGREQYF

j_call: TRBJ2-2
v_call: TRBV5-4
d_call: -
clone_size: -
cdr3_nt: TGTGCCAGCAGCCTGAACACCGGGGAGCTGTTTTTT
cdr3_aa: CASSLNTGELFF

j_call: TRBJ1-3
v_call: TRBV9
d_call: TRBD1
clone_size: -
cdr3_nt: TGTGCCAGCAGCTCCTATGGGGGACAGGGAAACACCATATATTTT
cdr3_aa: CASSSYGGQGNTIYF

j_call: TRBJ2-3
v_call: TRBV29-1
d_call: -
clone_size: -
cdr3_nt: TGCAGCGCTCTACGGGGCACAGATACGCAGTATTTT
cdr3_aa: CSALRGTDTQYF

j_call: TRBJ2-1
v_call: TRBV6-6
d_call: TRBD2
clone_size: -
cdr3_nt: TGTGCCAGCAGTTACCGACTAGCGGGGGAGGTCAATGAGCAGTTCTTC
cdr3_aa: CASSYRLAGEVNEQFF

j_call: TRBJ1-6
v_call: TRBV6-1
d_call: -
clone_size: once
cdr3_nt: TGTGCCAGCAGTGAAGTAATAGTAGGGGCTTCACCCCTCCACTTT
cdr3_aa: CASSEVIVGASPLHF

j_call: TRBJ1-2
v_call: TRBV28
d_call: -
clone_size: -
cdr3_nt: TGTGCCAGCAGTCCCGGGCGGGAGGGTTTCTATGGCTACACCTTC
cdr3_aa: CASSPGREGFYGYTF

j_call: TRBJ2-1
v_call: TRBV5-6
d_call: TRBD2
clone_size: once
cdr3_nt: TGTGCCAGCAGTACTAGCGCAGGGTTGCAGTTCTTC
cdr3_aa: CASSTSAGLQFF

j_call: TRBJ1-3
v_call: TRBV14
d_call: -
clone_size: -
cdr3_nt: TGTGCCAGCAGCCAATACATTTCTCACTCTGGAAACACCATATATTTT
cdr3_aa: CASSQYISHSGNTIYF

j_call: TRBJ1-3
v_call: TRBV7-9
d_call: TRBD1
clone_size: -
cdr3_nt: TGTGCCAGCAGCTCTACTTGGGACAGTGCTGGAAACACCATATATTTT
cdr3_aa: CASSSTWDSAGNTIYF

j_call: TRBJ2-3
v_call: TRBV6-6
d_call: TRBD2
clone_size: -
cdr3_nt: TGTGCCAGCAGTTACTCGCGGGGGGGCTATGCAGATACGCAGTATTTT
cdr3_aa: CASSYSRGGYADTQYF

j_call: TRBJ1-1
v_call: TRBV6-1
d_call: TRBD1
clone_size: -
cdr3_nt: TGTGCCAGCAGTGAAACACCGGGACAGGGAGCTCGTGAAGCTTTCTTT
cdr3_aa: CASSETPGQGAREAFF

j_call: TRBJ2-7
v_call: TRBV10-1
d_call: TRBD1
clone_size: -
cdr3_nt: TGCGCCAGCATCCCGGCAGGGGGAGAGCAGTACTTC
cdr3_aa: CASIPAGGEQYF

j_call: TRBJ1-2
v_call: TRBV29-1
d_call: TRBD1
clone_size: -
cdr3_nt: TGCAGCGTTGGATTCGACAGGGCTGGAGGCTACACCTTC
cdr3_aa: CSVGFDRAGGYTF

j_call: TRBJ1-1
v_call: TRBV30
d_call: -
clone_size: -
cdr3_nt: TGTGCCTGGAGCAGGGAAAGGGGCATGAACACTGAAGCTTTCTTT
cdr3_aa: CAWSRERGMNTEAFF

j_call: TRBJ2-7
v_call: TRBV18
d_call: -
clone_size: -
cdr3_nt: TGTGCCAGCTCACCACAGGGGGACGAGCAGTACTTC
cdr3_aa: CASSPQGDEQYF

j_call: TRBJ2-1
v_call: TRBV2
d_call: TRBD1
clone_size: -
cdr3_nt: TGTGCCAGCAGTCTACCCGAGACAGGGGACCATGAGCAGTTCTTC
cdr3_aa: CASSLPETGDHEQFF

j_call: TRBJ1-5
v_call: TRBV2
d_call: -
clone_size: once
cdr3_nt: TGTGCCAGCGGGGGAGGAGAGGGTCAGCCCCAGCATTTT
cdr3_aa: CASGGGEGQPQHF

j_call: TRBJ1-2
v_call: TRBV11-2
d_call: -
clone_size: -
cdr3_nt: TGTGCCAGCAGCTTAGCGACAGGCGGCGGCTATGGCTACACCTTC
cdr3_aa: CASSLATGGGYGYTF

j_call: TRBJ1-1
v_call: TRBV7-3
d_call: -
clone_size: -
cdr3_nt: TGTGCCAGCAGCCAAGTAGGGGGAGGGATTGAAGCTTTCTTT
cdr3_aa: CASSQVGGGIEAFF

j_call: TRBJ2-7
v_call: TRBV18
d_call: -
clone_size: once
cdr3_nt: TGTGCCAGCTCACCTCCCGGCAGCGCCCCCTACGAGCAGTACTTC
cdr3_aa: CASSPPGSAPYEQYF

j_call: TRBJ1-4
v_call: TRBV5-5
d_call: -
clone_size: -
cdr3_nt: TGTGCCAGCAGCGCAGCTGCCAGGGTACTGTTTTTT
cdr3_aa: CASSAAARVLFF

j_call: TRBJ2-1
v_call: TRBV11-2
d_call: TRBD2
clone_size: -
cdr3_nt: TGTGCCAGCAGCTCGGGACTACAAATCGATGAGCAGTTCTTC
cdr3_aa: CASSSGLQIDEQFF

j_call: TRBJ2-3
v_call: TRBV10-1
d_call: -
clone_size: -
cdr3_nt: TGCGCCAGCAGCGAGAGTCGGTTGAGCACAGATACGCAGTATTTT
cdr3_aa: CASSESRLSTDTQYF

j_call: TRBJ1-1
v_call: TRBV6-6
d_call: TRBD1
clone_size: once
cdr3_nt: TGTGCCAGCAGCCACCAGCGGACAGGGCTGAACACTGAAGCTTTCTTT
cdr3_aa: CASSHQRTGLNTEAFF

j_call: TRBJ2-1
v_call: TRBV2
d_call: -
clone_size: -
cdr3_nt: TGTGCCAGCAGAGGACAGAGGGAGCAGTTCTTC
cdr3_aa: CASRGQREQFF

j_call: TRBJ2-4
v_call: TRBV7-9
d_call: -
clone_size: -
cdr3_nt: TGTGCCAGCAGCTTAGCCCAAAGGGGTCAGTACTTC
cdr3_aa: CASSLAQRGQYF

j_call: TRBJ2-3
v_call: TRBV10-3
d_call: TRBD1
clone_size: -
cdr3_nt: TGTGCCATCAGTGAGTCGACAGGGACAGATACGCAGTATTTT
cdr3_aa: CAISESTGTDTQYF

j_call: TRBJ2-5
v_call: TRBV15
d_call: TRBD1
clone_size: -
cdr3_nt: TGTGCCACCAGCAGAGTAGTGGGACAGTCAGAGACCCAGTACTTC
cdr3_aa: CATSRVVGQSETQYF

j_call: TRBJ1-2
v_call: TRBV10-3
d_call: -
clone_size: -
cdr3_nt: TGTGCCATCAGTGGGTCGACAGAGGCCCACGGCACCTTC
cdr3_aa: CAISGSTEAHGTF

j_call: TRBJ1-4
v_call: TRBV7-9
d_call: -
clone_size: -
cdr3_nt: TGTTCCAGCAGCCTGGGGGGGGCCGCTAATGAAAAACTGTTTTTT
cdr3_aa: CSSSLGGAANEKLFF

j_call: TRBJ1-1
v_call: TRBV6-5
d_call: TRBD1
clone_size: -
cdr3_nt: TGTGCCAGCAGTTACGGACAGGGGGTCGGGAACACTGAAGCTTTCTTT
cdr3_aa: CASSYGQGVGNTEAFF

j_call: TRBJ2-7
v_call: TRBV5-5
d_call: TRBD2
clone_size: -
cdr3_nt: TGTGCCAGCGCATTATTTGGGGCGGGGGGGACCTACGAGCAGTACTTC
cdr3_aa: CASALFGAGGTYEQYF

j_call: TRBJ2-3
v_call: TRBV7-9
d_call: TRBD2
clone_size: -
cdr3_nt: TGTGCCAGCAGCTTAGGCGGGGGGGCCGTCGATACGCAGTATTTT
cdr3_aa: CASSLGGGAVDTQYF

j_call: TRBJ1-1
v_call: TRBV5-1
d_call: -
clone_size: -
cdr3_nt: TGCGCCAGCAGCTATTGGTGGGAGGGTACTGAAGCTTTCTTT
cdr3_aa: CASSYWWEGTEAFF

j_call: TRBJ1-5
v_call: TRBV2
d_call: TRBD1
clone_size: -
cdr3_nt: TGTGCCAGCAGGGCCGGACAGGTAGGGAATCAGCCCCAGCATTTT
cdr3_aa: CASRAGQVGNQPQHF

j_call: TRBJ1-1
v_call: TRBV28
d_call: -
clone_size: -
cdr3_nt: TGTGCCAGCAGTTTATCGCGGGGTTGGAGCACTGAAGCTTTCTTT
cdr3_aa: CASSLSRGWSTEAFF

j_call: TRBJ2-2
v_call: TRBV13
d_call: -
clone_size: -
cdr3_nt: TGTGCCAGCAGCTTTACGGGGGGCCGGAACACCGGGGAGCTGTTTTTT
cdr3_aa: CASSFTGGRNTGELFF

j_call: TRBJ2-2
v_call: TRBV4-2
d_call: TRBD2
clone_size: -
cdr3_nt: TGTGCCAGCATCGACGGGGGGGCGGCGGGGGAGCTGTTTTTT
cdr3_aa: CASIDGGAAGELFF

j_call: TRBJ2-7
v_call: TRBV6-5
d_call: -
clone_size: -
cdr3_nt: TGTGCCAGCAGTTACGGGCAGACCTCCTACGAGCAGTACTTC
cdr3_aa: CASSYGQTSYEQYF

j_call: TRBJ2-3
v_call: TRBV9
d_call: -
clone_size: -
cdr3_nt: TGTGCCAGCAGCGTAGAACTTCACACAGATACGCAGTATTTT
cdr3_aa: CASSVELHTDTQYF

j_call: TRBJ1-2
v_call: TRBV5-1
d_call: TRBD1
clone_size: -
cdr3_nt: TGCGCCAGCAGCCCGACCGGGACAGGGGAGAGCTACACCTTC
cdr3_aa: CASSPTGTGESYTF

j_call: TRBJ2-5
v_call: TRBV28
d_call: TRBD1
clone_size: -
cdr3_nt: TGTGCCAGCAGTACACGGGACAGGACCTTCCAAGAGACCCAGTACTTC
cdr3_aa: CASSTRDRTFQETQYF

j_call: TRBJ2-6
v_call: TRBV28
d_call: -
clone_size: -
cdr3_nt: TGTGCCAGCAGTCAAACAGGGAGTGGGGCCAACGTCCTGACTTTC
cdr3_aa: CASSQTGSGANVLTF

j_call: TRBJ1-2
v_call: TRBV7-9
d_call: -
clone_size: -
cdr3_nt: TGTGCCAGCAGCGTACTCGGGACTTCACCCTATGGCTACACCTTC
cdr3_aa: CASSVLGTSPYGYTF

j_call: TRBJ2-3
v_call: TRBV7-9
d_call: -
clone_size: -
cdr3_nt: TGTGCCAGCAGCTCCAGAAAGTCAGATACGCAGTATTTT
cdr3_aa: CASSSRKSDTQYF

j_call: TRBJ2-7
v_call: TRBV7-2
d_call: TRBD2
clone_size: once
cdr3_nt: TGTGCCAGCAGCCCCGCGGGGGGGGTCGTAACCTACGAGCAGTACTTC
cdr3_aa: CASSPAGGVVTYEQYF